These 10 T cell receptor beta chains were sequenced from one sample in a study of CD8 T cells in ankylosing spondylitis. TCRdb passed the 5' RACE reads through MiXCR, listing each CDR3 protein once. The sample consists of about 160,000 distinct CDR3 sequences, 9.8% of them appearing once. The sample was blood, either unsorted or a sorted T cell fraction (not recorded which). The receptors stem from a female donor with ankylosing spondylitis or in good health (not recorded which).

Ten or more counts support this clonotype. J is TRBJ1-1 and V is TRBV3-1; no clear D. Trimming left V 1 base short and J 4 bases short, with 10 bases between. The length of the CDR3 is 14 residues. Germline V gene data show CDR1 as LGHDT and CDR2 as YNNKEL (reference sequence). CDR3 in amino acids: CASSQGGLGTEAFF. CDR3 coding DNA: TGTGCCAGCAGCCAAGGTGGGTTGGGCACTGAAGCTTTCTTT.

This clonotype was counted between two and nine times. The chain links TRBV9 to TRBJ1-1; D remains ambiguous. The CDR3 is made up of 12 amino acids. Trimming cost V 4 bases and J 5 bases, with 9 bases left between them. Germline assignment: CDR1 SGDLS and CDR2 YYNGEE. The CDR3 region has the DNA TGTGCCAGCAGCCCCATGCCGACTGAAGCTTTCTTT. It translates to CASSPMPTEAFF.

This clonotype was counted between two and nine times. The chain joins TRBV21-1 to TRBJ1-6. TRBV21-1 is designated a pseudogene. The CDR3 covers 13 residues. The CDR3 spells CASSECSNSPLHF. The CDR3 coding sequence is TGTGCCAGCAGCGAGTGCAGTAATTCACCCCTCCACTTT.

This clonotype has at least ten counts. This rearrangement joins TRBV29-1 to TRBJ2-7; no clear D. Germline values: CDR1 SQVTM, CDR2 ANQGSEA. CDR3 length: 13 residues. Trimming shortened V by 0 bases and J by 2 bases, and 8 bases separated the two germline ends. CDR3 residues: CSVEDSRAYEQYF. In DNA, the CDR3 is TGCAGCGTTGAAGATTCGCGAGCCTACGAGCAGTACTTC.

In this sample, this clonotype turned up a few times. This rearrangement joins TRBV5-1 to TRBJ2-7; D is ambiguous. Trimming took off 8 bases at V and 6 bases at J, with 18 bases between the two ends. From germline, CDR1 is SGHRS and CDR2 YFSETQ. The CDR3 spans 13 residues. The CDR3 DNA follows: TGCGCCAGTCGCGGTGATAGTGATCGCGAGCAGTACTTC. It encodes CASRGDSDREQYF.

The V call is TRBV29-1, the J call TRBJ1-2; D is uncertain. CDR1 is SQVTM and CDR2 is ANQGSEA in the germline V gene. This CDR3 comprises 15 residues. The V end was cut by 1 base, the J end by 4 bases, with 16 bases between. This CDR3 is CSVEGTVTESYGYTF. The CDR3 DNA reads TGCAGCGTTGAAGGTACAGTAACGGAAAGCTATGGCTACACCTTC.

The chain combines TRBV28 with TRBJ2-7; D might be TRBD1 (6 bases). V lost 5 bases, J lost 7 bases, and 21 bases lay in between. Germline V gives CDR1 MDHEN, CDR2 SYDVKM. The CDR3 totals 15 residues. This CDR3 is CASSPPSVGALEQYF. CDR3 coding DNA: TGTGCCAGCAGTCCCCCCTCTGTGGGGGCCCTGGAGCAGTACTTC.

This chain joins TRBV20-1 and TRBJ2-3; D is unclear. Between the trimmed V and J ends, which lost 3 bases and 4 bases, there was a span of 14 bases. CDR1 is DFQATT and CDR2 is SNEGSKA in the germline V gene (reference sequence). This CDR3 has 14 residues. The chain's CDR3 is CSARESLRADTQYF. The DNA of the CDR3 is TGCAGTGCTAGGGAATCCCTTCGGGCAGATACGCAGTATTTT.

This clonotype was picked up a small number of times. The J gene is TRBJ1-6, the V gene TRBV7-9; the D gene is possibly TRBD1 (6 bases). Trimming took off 5 bases at V and 8 bases at J, with 13 bases between the two ends. Germline values: CDR1 SEHNR, CDR2 FQNEAQ (reference sequence). The CDR3 has 14 residues. CDR3 sequence reads: CASSQGQGDSPLHF. DNA for the CDR3: TGTGCCAGCAGCCAGGGGCAGGGCGATTCACCCCTCCACTTT.

The chain recombines TRBV9 with TRBJ1-2; D uncertain. Trimming removed 4 bases from V and 4 bases from J, with 11 bases in between. The CDR3 totals 13 residues. Germline CDR1 SGDLS, CDR2 YYNGEE. CDR3 sequence (DNA): TGTGCCAGCAGCTCTCAAGACGGCTATGGCTACACCTTC. Amino acids: CASSSQDGYGYTF.